This passage covers 27 T cell receptor beta chains from one sample sequenced in a study of T cells in Graves' hyperthyroidism and ophthalmopathy. TCR beta CDR3 regions were amplified from RNA. The primer set for the first-round RT-PCR of the TCR CDR3 was HTBI. Each CDR3 protein gets one entry after TCRdb re-called the multiplex PCR reads with MiXCR. Of approximately 320,000 distinct CDR3 sequences in the sample, 16% are singletons; the top ten hold around 34%. Sequencing used blood. The receptors come from a young man with Graves' hyperthyroidism.

This clonotype has only one observation. An end of the junction differs from the germline gene, which may be a read error. The rearrangement uses TRBV20-1 and TRBJ1-1; no firm D call. The CDR3 length is 14 residues. CDR1 and CDR2 (germline): DFQATT, SNEGSKA (reference sequence). This chain's CDR3 is CSAKTPGRNSEAFF. In nucleotides, the CDR3 is TGCAGTGCCAAAACCCCAGGAAGGAACTCTGAAGCTTTCTTT.

A word on this clonotype: The junction does not match germline at one end; this may be a read error. The rearrangement joins TRBV7-8 to TRBJ2-6; a weak D match, TRBD1 (5 bases). This CDR3 has 13 residues. CDR1 is SGHVS, CDR2 FQNEAQ, per germline. The CDR3 reads CASSLRHRTLLDF. The CDR3 DNA reads as TGTGCCAGCAGCTTAAGACACCGGACACTCCTAGACTTC.

The chain recombines TRBV18 with TRBJ2-5; 10 bases are a match to TRBD2. CDR3 length: 16 amino acids. Germline assignment: CDR1 KGHSH and CDR2 LQKENI. V lost 0 bases and J lost 4; bases outside the gene matches: 5. CDR3 in amino acids: CASSPPGVAGGETQYF. CDR3 bases: TGTGCCAGCTCACCACCCGGGGTAGCGGGAGGAGAGACCCAGTACTTC. Full variable domain (missing parts from reference TRBV18 and TRBJ2-5): NAGVMQNPRHLVRRRGQEARLRCSPMKGHSHVYWYRQLPEEGLKFMVYLQKENIIDESGMPKERFSAEFPKEGPSILRIQQVVRGDSAAYFCASSPPGVAGGETQYFGPGTRLLVL.

This clonotype was counted at least ten times. This sequence joins TRBV9 and TRBJ2-5, with D possibly called TRBD1 or TRBD2 (5 bases each). The V end lost 0 bases, the J end lost 2 bases, and 11 bases lay between the germline ends. The CDR3 runs 15 residues. Germline CDR1 SGDLS, CDR2 YYNGEE. CDR3 coding DNA: TGTGCCAGCAGCGTAGGGGTGGGGGAGCAAGAGACCCAGTACTTC. Residues: CASSVGVGEQETQYF.

This clonotype was seen many times. J is TRBJ2-7 and V is TRBV28; 11 bases are shared with TRBD1. The germline CDR1 and CDR2 sequences are MDHEN and SYDVKM. This CDR3 has 16 residues. The junction had 8 bases not matched to a gene; V was cut back by 4 bases and J by 3 bases. CDR3 DNA sequence: TGTGCCAGCAGTTCGCCTTCCGGGACAGGGGGCTACGAGCAGTACTTC. Translating it yields CASSSPSGTGGYEQYF.

The chain joins TRBV7-2 to TRBJ2-3, with D possibly being TRBD1 or TRBD2 (5 bases each). The germline V and J ends were trimmed by 4 bases and 4 bases, with 15 bases remaining between them. Germline loops: CDR1 SGHTA, CDR2 FQGNSA. The CDR3 is made up of 15 amino acids. The CDR3 region has the DNA TGTGCCAGCAGCTCGGGACCCGATGACCCAGATACGCAGTATTTT. This sequence encodes CASSSGPDDPDTQYF.

Ten or more counts support this clonotype. V is TRBV27 and J is TRBJ2-5, with a possible D match to TRBD1 (6 bases). This CDR3 has 15 residues. Germline-derived CDR1 and CDR2 are MNHEY and SMNVEV (reference sequence). V was shortened by 5 bases and J by 3 bases, with 16 bases between the two germline ends. The CDR3 is CASSPRDTPEETQYF. The CDR3 region has the DNA TGTGCCAGCAGTCCCCGGGACACGCCTGAAGAGACCCAGTACTTC.

In the case of this clonotype: This may arise from a read error, as a much more abundant clone is one base away. The chain links TRBV11-2 to TRBJ1-1; D call uncertain. This CDR3 is 16 amino acids long. Trimming took off 4 bases at V and 2 bases at J, with 17 bases between the two ends. Germline V CDR1 and CDR2: SGHAT, FQNNGV. The CDR3 reads CASSSRRGSHNTEAFF. Here the CDR3 DNA reads TGTGCCAGCAGCTCACGGCGCGGCAGCCATAACACTGAAGCTTTCTTT.

This clonotype was found many times. The CDR3 DNA is TGTGCCAGCACCATTATCGGCGGGAGGCCCTCCAATGAGCAGTTCTTC. Its translation: CASTIIGGRPSNEQFF. This sequence joins TRBV12-3 or TRBV12-4 and TRBJ2-1; 8 positions match TRBD2. The V and J ends lost 7 bases and 6 bases, in that order; junction bases with no gene match: 14. The CDR3 runs 16 residues.

This clonotype appeared many times. The chain carries TRBV27 and TRBJ1-6; no definite D call. CDR3 length: 13 residues. Germline loops: CDR1 MNHEY, CDR2 SMNVEV (reference sequence). V gave up 5 bases and J gave up 13 bases, with 15 bases separating them. CDR3 amino acids: CASSPPNLGPLHF. In DNA, the CDR3 is TGTGCCAGCAGTCCCCCGAACCTTGGGCCCCTCCACTTT.

This clonotype was found once. This chain joins TRBV20-1 and TRBJ2-2; maybe TRBD2 (5 bases). CDR1 is DFQATT, CDR2 SNEGSKA, per germline (reference sequence). Deletions cut 0 bases from V and 3 bases from J, with 11 bases between. The CDR3 is made up of 15 amino acids. DNA for the CDR3: TGCAGTGCTAGAGATAGCGCATTCGACACCGGGGAGCTGTTTTTT. This gives the protein CSARDSAFDTGELFF.

This clonotype was found many times. The chain links TRBV12-3 or TRBV12-4 to TRBJ2-1; D not resolved. The CDR3 extends over 12 amino acids. V lost 6 bases to trimming and J lost 13 bases, with 16 bases between them. The CDR3 is CASSRLGFKQFF. The CDR3 nucleotides are TGTGCCAGCAGCCGACTCGGGTTTAAACAGTTCTTC.

The chain recombines TRBV7-3 with TRBJ1-4; D remains ambiguous. Trimming took off 5 bases at V and 9 bases at J, with 13 bases between the two ends. The CDR3 contains 13 residues. Looked up from germline, CDR1 is SGHTA and CDR2 is FQGTGA. The CDR3 nucleotides are TGTGCCAGCAGCCCCCGTGTCCCTAAAAAACTGTTTTTT. This translates into CASSPRVPKKLFF.

This clonotype was counted at least ten times. The rearrangement joins TRBV30 to TRBJ2-7; TRBD1 agrees at 9 bases. V lost 4 bases and J lost 6; bases outside the gene matches: 7. The germline V gene encodes CDR1 GTSNPN and CDR2 SVGIG (reference sequence). This CDR3 region has 13 residues. CDR3 DNA: TGTGCCTGGAACCGGGACAGGGTTTCCGAGCAGTACTTC. This translates into CAWNRDRVSEQYF.

This clonotype showed up many times. V is TRBV3-1 and J is TRBJ2-7; 9 bases line up with TRBD1. This CDR3 has 14 residues. V shed 2 bases, J shed 10 bases, and the junction held 9 bases outside the gene matches. Germline V gene sequence: CDR1 LGHDT, CDR2 YNNKEL (reference sequence). As DNA, the CDR3 is TGTGCCAGCAGCCAACGCCGACAGGGGGGAAGACAGTACTTC. It codes for CASSQRRQGGRQYF.

This clonotype was seen a few times. This chain's CDR3 is CASSEGLSGRVTDTQYF. In DNA form, the CDR3 reads TGTGCCAGCAGTGAAGGTCTTAGCGGGAGAGTCACAGATACGCAGTATTTT. The chain carries TRBV6-1 and TRBJ2-3; 9 bases map to TRBD2. V trimming: 1 base; J trimming: 2 bases; junction bases outside the gene matches: 7. Germline values: CDR1 MNHNS, CDR2 SASEGT. There are 17 residues in the CDR3.

This clonotype was observed a handful of times. The gene calls are TRBV5-5 and TRBJ1-5, with D uncertain. V was pared by 3 bases and J by 6 bases, with 10 bases between. Germline V gene data show CDR1 as SGHKS and CDR2 as YYEKEE (reference sequence). This CDR3 has 13 residues. CDR3 protein: CASSYDPFQPQHF. CDR3 in DNA: TGTGCCAGCAGCTACGACCCTTTTCAGCCCCAGCATTTT.

The genes are TRBV6-2 or TRBV6-3 and TRBJ2-7, with a weak D call TRBD2 (6 bases). Trimming removed 2 bases from V and 5 bases from J, with 13 bases in between. The CDR3 spans 14 residues. Germline V gene lookup returns CDR1 MNHEY and CDR2 SVGEGT. CDR3 sequence (DNA): TGTGCCAGCAGTTACGAGGCAGGAGGGAACGAGCAGTACTTC. Its translation is CASSYEAGGNEQYF.

This clonotype was recorded at least ten times. V is TRBV6-5 and J is TRBJ2-5, with 9 bases that match TRBD2. Trimming removed 0 bases from V and 1 base from J; junction bases left unmatched: 9. The CDR3 has 18 amino acids. Germline V CDR1 and CDR2: MNHEY, SVGAGI. CDR3 residues: CASSYSMWLAGIQETQYF. For the CDR3, the DNA is TGTGCCAGCAGTTACTCGATGTGGCTAGCGGGGATCCAAGAGACCCAGTACTTC.

Regarding this clonotype: A much larger clonotype is one base distant, so this may be a read error. This chain uses TRBV3-1 with TRBJ2-5; possibly TRBD1 for D (6 bases). The CDR3 has 13 residues. The V gene lost 6 bases and the J gene lost 7 bases, with 15 bases spanning the gap. Germline V gives CDR1 LGHDT, CDR2 YNNKEL (reference sequence). The CDR3 nucleotides are TGTGCCAGCAGGCAAACAGGGCGAGGGACCCAGTACTTC. Its translation: CASRQTGRGTQYF.

This sequence joins TRBV6-1 and TRBJ1-2; no reliable D call. The CDR3 spans 16 residues. Trimming took off 5 bases at V and 0 bases at J, with 16 bases between the two ends. Germline CDR1 and CDR2: MNHNS and SASEGT. CDR3 region: CASSSPFAASNYGYTF. CDR3 nucleotide sequence: TGTGCCAGCAGTTCGCCCTTTGCAGCTTCTAACTATGGCTACACCTTC.

The chain combines TRBV27 with TRBJ1-2; no firm D call. This CDR3 contains 13 residues. Germline lookup yields CDR1 MNHEY and CDR2 SMNVEV (reference sequence). V was shortened by 3 bases and J by 7 bases, with 12 bases between the two germline ends. In DNA, the CDR3 is TGTGCCAGCAGTTTTGGGCAGGCGGCTGGCTACACCTTC. Protein product: CASSFGQAAGYTF.

This clonotype was seen ten or more times. The chain couples TRBV5-1 to TRBJ2-3; 14 bases are a match to TRBD2. The germline CDR1 and CDR2 sequences are SGHRS and YFSETQ. The CDR3 is 16 residues long. V was pared by 3 bases and J by 4 bases, with 4 bases of the junction left unmatched. CDR3 amino acids: CASSSGLAGAADTQYF. CDR3 coding DNA: TGCGCCAGCAGCTCGGGACTAGCGGGAGCGGCAGATACGCAGTATTTT.

V and J are TRBV6-5 and TRBJ2-5; D is perhaps TRBD1 (5 bases). V gave up 0 bases and J gave up 2 bases, with 10 bases separating them. The CDR3 extends over 15 amino acids. Germline V gene lookup returns CDR1 MNHEY and CDR2 SVGAGI. CDR3 sequence: CASSYSGAGQETQYF. The CDR3 bases are TGTGCCAGCAGTTACTCTGGGGCAGGGCAAGAGACCCAGTACTTC.

V gene TRBV27 combines with J gene TRBJ2-4; perhaps TRBD1 as D (8 bases). The germline V gene encodes CDR1 MNHEY and CDR2 SMNVEV (reference sequence). This CDR3 has 17 residues. V shed 6 bases and J shed 1 base, with 19 bases lying between them. Written as DNA, the CDR3 is TGTGCCAGCAGGGAAACAGGGGGGGGTGGGGCCAAAAACATTCAGTACTTC. Translation: CASRETGGGGAKNIQYF.

This clonotype was detected ten times or more. V is TRBV5-6 and J is TRBJ2-1; possible D gene TRBD1, 6 bases. CDR3 length: 16 amino acids. CDR1 and CDR2 (germline): SGHDT, YYEEEE. Trimming cost V 1 base and J 5 bases, with 16 bases left between them. This CDR3 is CASSLTPQGIDNEQFF. The CDR3 region has the DNA TGTGCCAGCAGCTTGACCCCACAGGGAATTGACAATGAGCAGTTCTTC.

Many counts were recorded for this clonotype. The rearrangement joins TRBV18 to TRBJ2-7, with 8 positions matching TRBD1. The germline V gene has CDR1 KGHSH and CDR2 LQKENI. The V gene end was trimmed by 0 bases and the J gene end by 2 bases; junction bases not matched to a gene: 3. The CDR3 is 15 residues long. This CDR3 reads CASSPPGTGTYEQYF. CDR3 nucleotides: TGTGCCAGCTCACCACCTGGGACAGGCACCTACGAGCAGTACTTC.